This entry features one TCR beta chain sequence. Its specificity is unknown. The PCR was carried out with 60 Vbeta primers and 13 Jbeta primers. Clones were sequenced by immunoSEQ multiplex PCR, and TCRdb holds only the in-frame ones, with some missing. The repertoire holds around 150,000 clones, with approximately 80% as singletons. The CDR3 runs to 14 residues. Germline CDR1 MGHRA, CDR2 YSYEKL. Trimming stripped 1 base from V and 6 bases from J, with 12 bases between. The sample belongs to a study of cytomegalovirus exposure and HLA in healthy donors. Study-level points and caveats: In a later analysis, TCR association rates varied by HLA locus: DRB1 most, HLA-C fewest.

The receptor was isolated from a woman in her thirties or forties in good health and CMV-seronegative. This chain links TRBV4-1 with TRBJ1-1; no firm D call. The specimen was PBMCs. This CDR3 is CASSQGRLVAEAFF. The CDR3 nucleotides read TGCGCCAGCAGCCAAGGGCGGTTGGTGGCTGAAGCTTTCTTT.